Sequencing of this T cell receptor (beta chain) was carried out in a study of siplizumab effects on memory and regulatory T cells. With regard to this clone: Its target is not known.

Notes on the study in general: Siplizumab led to significantly less abundant alloreactive sequences that could be traced back to unstimulated CD4+ memory cells. Suppressive activity of Tregs proliferating in siplizumab cultures remained unconfirmed.

Assay: immunoSEQ multiplex PCR; the TCRdb copy retains only in-frame clones and omits some. The sample records roughly 92,000 clones, around 94% being singletons. The CDR3 loop spans 13 amino acids. Germline V CDR1 and CDR2: GTSNPN, SVGIG (reference sequence). The V and J ends lost 3 bases and 9 bases respectively, with 15 bases between them. The sequence was obtained from a human donor in good health. Sequencing was carried out using non-Treg CD4+ T cells sorted from blood. The V and J genes are TRBV30 and TRBJ2-1; D is unclear. DNA of the CDR3: TGTGCCTGGAGCGTCCCCCCGGGCGTTGAGCAGTTCTTC. It is translated as CAWSVPPGVEQFF.